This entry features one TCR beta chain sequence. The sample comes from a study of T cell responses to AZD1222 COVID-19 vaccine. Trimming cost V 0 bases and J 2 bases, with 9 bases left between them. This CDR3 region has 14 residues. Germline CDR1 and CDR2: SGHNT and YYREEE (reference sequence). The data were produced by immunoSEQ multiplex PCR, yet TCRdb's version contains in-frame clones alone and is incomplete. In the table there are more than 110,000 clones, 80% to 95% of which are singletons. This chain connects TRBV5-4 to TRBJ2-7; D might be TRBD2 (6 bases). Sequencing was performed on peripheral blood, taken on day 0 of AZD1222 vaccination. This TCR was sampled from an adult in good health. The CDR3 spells CASSLEQRAYEQYF. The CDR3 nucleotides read TGTGCCAGCAGCTTGGAACAGCGGGCCTACGAGCAGTACTTC.